This TCR beta chain emerged from a study of blood T cell repertoires in COVID-19. Study-level information: Researchers got acute and convalescent COVID-19 samples from the United States, Italy and Spain. The analysed material was cDNA or gDNA that came from T cells, B-cell-depleted T cells, or PBMCs.

V shed 3 bases and J shed 5 bases, with 13 bases lying between them. Germline CDR1 SNHLY, CDR2 FYNNEI. This CDR3 is built from 14 residues. Methods used by the authors: Reference gene primer amplification gave nucleated cell count estimates. Sequencing was performed with immunoSEQ multiplex PCR; in TCRdb, only in-frame clones are kept and a portion is missing. D and trimming come from the DNA, and the V and J calls and clone size come from that table. The table has approximately 57,000 clones, roughly 78% seen once. The source material was peripheral blood. This chain joins TRBV2 and TRBJ1-1; D is perhaps TRBD1 (5 bases). This TCR came from an elderly woman with acute or convalescent COVID-19. As DNA, the CDR3 is TGTGCCAGCAGTGAGTTTGGGACTGCAACTGAAGCTTTCTTT. Its translation: CASSEFGTATEAFF.